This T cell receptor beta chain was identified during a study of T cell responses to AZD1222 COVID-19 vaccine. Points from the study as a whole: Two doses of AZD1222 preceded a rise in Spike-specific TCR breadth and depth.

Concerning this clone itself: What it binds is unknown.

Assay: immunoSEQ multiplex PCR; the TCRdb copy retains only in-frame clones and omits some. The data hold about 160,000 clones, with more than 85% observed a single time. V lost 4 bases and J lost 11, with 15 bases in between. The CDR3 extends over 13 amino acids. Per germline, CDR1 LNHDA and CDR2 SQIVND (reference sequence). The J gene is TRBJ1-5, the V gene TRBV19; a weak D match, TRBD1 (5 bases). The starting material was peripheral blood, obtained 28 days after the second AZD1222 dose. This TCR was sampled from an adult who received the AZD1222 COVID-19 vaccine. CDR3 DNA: TGTGCCAGTAGTACGGGACGTTCTTGGGCCCAGCATTTT. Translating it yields CASSTGRSWAQHF. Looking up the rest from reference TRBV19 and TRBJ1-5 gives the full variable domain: DGGITQSPKYLFRKEGQNVTLSCEQNLNHDAMYWYRQDPGQGLRLIYYSQIVNDFQKGDIAEGYSVSREKKESFPLTVTSAQKNPTAFYLCASSTGRSWAQHFGDGTRLSIL.